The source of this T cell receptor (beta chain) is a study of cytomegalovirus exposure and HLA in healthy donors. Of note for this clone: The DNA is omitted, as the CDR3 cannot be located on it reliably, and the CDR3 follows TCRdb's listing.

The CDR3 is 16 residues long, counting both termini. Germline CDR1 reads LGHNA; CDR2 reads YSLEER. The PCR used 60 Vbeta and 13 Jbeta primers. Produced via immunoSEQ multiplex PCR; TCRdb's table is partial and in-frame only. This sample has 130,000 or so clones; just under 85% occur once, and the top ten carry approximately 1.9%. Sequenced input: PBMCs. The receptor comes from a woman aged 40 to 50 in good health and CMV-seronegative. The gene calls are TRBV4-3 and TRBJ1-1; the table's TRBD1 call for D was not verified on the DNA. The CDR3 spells CASSFLAGGAYTEAFF.